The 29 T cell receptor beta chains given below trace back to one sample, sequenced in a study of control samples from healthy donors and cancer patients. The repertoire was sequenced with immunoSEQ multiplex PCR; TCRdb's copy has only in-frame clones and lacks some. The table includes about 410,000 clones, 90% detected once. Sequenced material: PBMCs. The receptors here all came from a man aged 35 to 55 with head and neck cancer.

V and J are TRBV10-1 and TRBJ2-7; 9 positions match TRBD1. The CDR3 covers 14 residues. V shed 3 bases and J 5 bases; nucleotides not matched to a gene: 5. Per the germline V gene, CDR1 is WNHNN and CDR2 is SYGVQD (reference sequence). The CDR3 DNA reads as TGCGCCAGCAGTGACCCGGGACAGGGAAACGAGCAGTACTTC. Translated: CASSDPGQGNEQYF.

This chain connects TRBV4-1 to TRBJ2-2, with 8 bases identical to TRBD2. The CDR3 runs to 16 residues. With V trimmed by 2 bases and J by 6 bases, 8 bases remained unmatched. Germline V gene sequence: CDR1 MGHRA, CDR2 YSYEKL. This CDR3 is CASSQRAGEGSGELFF. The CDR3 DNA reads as TGCGCCAGCAGCCAACGAGCGGGGGAGGGCTCCGGGGAGCTGTTTTTT.

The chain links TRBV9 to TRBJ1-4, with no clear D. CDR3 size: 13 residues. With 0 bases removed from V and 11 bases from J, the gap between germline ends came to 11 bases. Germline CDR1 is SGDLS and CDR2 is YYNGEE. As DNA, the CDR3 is TGTGCCAGCAGCGTAGACGCAGGAAGGAAACTGTTTTTT. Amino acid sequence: CASSVDAGRKLFF.

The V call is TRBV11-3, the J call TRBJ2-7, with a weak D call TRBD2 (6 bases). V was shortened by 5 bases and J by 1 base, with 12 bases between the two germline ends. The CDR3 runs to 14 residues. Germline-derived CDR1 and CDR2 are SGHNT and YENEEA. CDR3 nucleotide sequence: TGTGCCAGCAGCCCAAGCGGGTTTTCCTACGAGCAGTACTTC. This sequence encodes CASSPSGFSYEQYF.

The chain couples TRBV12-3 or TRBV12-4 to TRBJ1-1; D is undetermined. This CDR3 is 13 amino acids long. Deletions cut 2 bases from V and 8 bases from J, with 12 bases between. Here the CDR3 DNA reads TGTGCCAGCAGTTTAAGCGTTCGCAGCGAAGCTTTCTTT. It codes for CASSLSVRSEAFF.

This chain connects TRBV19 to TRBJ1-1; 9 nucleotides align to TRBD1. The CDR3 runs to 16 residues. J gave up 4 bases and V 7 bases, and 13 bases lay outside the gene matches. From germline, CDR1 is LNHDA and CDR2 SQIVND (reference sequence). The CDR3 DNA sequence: TGTGCCAGTAACAAACCCCCGGGACAGGGAGCCACTGAAGCTTTCTTT. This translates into CASNKPPGQGATEAFF.

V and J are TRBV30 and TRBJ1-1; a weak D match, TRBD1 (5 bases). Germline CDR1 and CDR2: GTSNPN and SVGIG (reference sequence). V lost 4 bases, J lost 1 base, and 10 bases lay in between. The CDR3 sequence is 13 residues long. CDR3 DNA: TGTGCCTGGAATTTTGGGGGGAACACTGAAGCTTTCTTT. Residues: CAWNFGGNTEAFF. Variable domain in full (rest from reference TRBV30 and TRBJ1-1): SQTIHQWPATLVQPVGSPLSLECTVEGTSNPNLYWYRQAAGRGLQLLFYSVGIGQISSEVPQNLSASRPQDRQFILSSKKLLLSDSGFYLCAWNFGGNTEAFFGQGTRLTVV.

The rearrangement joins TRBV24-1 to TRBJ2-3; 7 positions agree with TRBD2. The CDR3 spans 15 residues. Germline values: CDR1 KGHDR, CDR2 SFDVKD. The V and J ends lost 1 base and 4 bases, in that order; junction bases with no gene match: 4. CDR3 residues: CATSDFRTSSDTQYF. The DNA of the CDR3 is TGTGCCACCAGTGATTTCCGGACTAGTTCAGATACGCAGTATTTT.

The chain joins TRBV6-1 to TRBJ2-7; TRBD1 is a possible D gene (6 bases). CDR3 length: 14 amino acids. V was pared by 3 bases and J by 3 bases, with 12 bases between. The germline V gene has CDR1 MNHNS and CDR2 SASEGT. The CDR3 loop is CASSDRGIIYEQYF. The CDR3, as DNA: TGTGCCAGCAGTGACAGGGGAATTATCTACGAGCAGTACTTC.

In DNA, the CDR3 is TGTGCCAGCAGAACTCTGAGCGGGATTCAGGAGACCCAGTACTTC. It encodes CASRTLSGIQETQYF. This chain uses TRBV2 with TRBJ2-5; 7 bases map to TRBD2. The V segment lost 6 bases and the J segment 5 bases; nucleotides outside the gene matches: 12. This CDR3 is built from 15 residues. Germline V gene lookup returns CDR1 SNHLY and CDR2 FYNNEI.

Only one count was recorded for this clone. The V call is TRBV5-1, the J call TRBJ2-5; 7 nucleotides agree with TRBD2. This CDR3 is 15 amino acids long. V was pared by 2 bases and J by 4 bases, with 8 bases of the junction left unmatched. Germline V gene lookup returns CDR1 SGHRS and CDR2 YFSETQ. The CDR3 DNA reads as TGCGCCAGCAGCTTAGGCGGGAGAGGAGTAGAGACCCAGTACTTC. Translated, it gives CASSLGGRGVETQYF.

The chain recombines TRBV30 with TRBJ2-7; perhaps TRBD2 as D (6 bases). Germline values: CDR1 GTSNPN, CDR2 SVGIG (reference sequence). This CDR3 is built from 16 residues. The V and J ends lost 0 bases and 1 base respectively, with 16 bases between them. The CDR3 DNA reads TGTGCCTGGAGTGTACGTTCCGGGAGCTGGTCCTACGAGCAGTACTTC. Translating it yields CAWSVRSGSWSYEQYF.

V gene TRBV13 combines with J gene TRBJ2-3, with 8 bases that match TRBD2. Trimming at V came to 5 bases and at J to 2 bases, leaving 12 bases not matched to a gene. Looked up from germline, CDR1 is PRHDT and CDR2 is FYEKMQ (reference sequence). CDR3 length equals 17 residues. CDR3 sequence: CASSPAPGGGPTDTQYF. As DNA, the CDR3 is TGTGCCAGCAGCCCCGCCCCCGGCGGGGGGCCCACAGATACGCAGTATTTT.

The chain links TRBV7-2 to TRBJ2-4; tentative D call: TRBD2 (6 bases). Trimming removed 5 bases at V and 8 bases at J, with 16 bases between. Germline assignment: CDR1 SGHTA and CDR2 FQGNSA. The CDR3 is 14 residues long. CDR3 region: CASSPGGSRDIQYF. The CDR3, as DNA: TGTGCCAGCAGCCCTGGAGGGAGTCGGGACATTCAGTACTTC.

This CDR3 reads CASSPHLSSYNSPLHF. For the CDR3, the DNA is TGTGCCAGCAGTCCCCACCTGAGTTCCTATAATTCACCCCTCCACTTT. The V and J genes are TRBV27 and TRBJ1-6; no firm D call. V was pared by 5 bases and J by 1 base, with 12 bases between. This CDR3 spans 16 amino acids. The germline V gene has CDR1 MNHEY and CDR2 SMNVEV (reference sequence).

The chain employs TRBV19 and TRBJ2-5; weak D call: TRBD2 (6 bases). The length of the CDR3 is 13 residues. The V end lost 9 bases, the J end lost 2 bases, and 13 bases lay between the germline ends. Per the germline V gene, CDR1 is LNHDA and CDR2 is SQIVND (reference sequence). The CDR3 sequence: CASKGRGQETQYF. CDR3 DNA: TGTGCCAGCAAGGGACGGGGGCAAGAGACCCAGTACTTC.

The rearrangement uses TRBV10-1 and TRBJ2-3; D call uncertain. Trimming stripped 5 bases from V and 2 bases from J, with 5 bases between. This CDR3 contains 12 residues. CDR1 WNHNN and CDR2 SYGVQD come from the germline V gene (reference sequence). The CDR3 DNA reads TGCGCCAGCAGTACTTCCACAGATACGCAGTATTTT. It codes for CASSTSTDTQYF.

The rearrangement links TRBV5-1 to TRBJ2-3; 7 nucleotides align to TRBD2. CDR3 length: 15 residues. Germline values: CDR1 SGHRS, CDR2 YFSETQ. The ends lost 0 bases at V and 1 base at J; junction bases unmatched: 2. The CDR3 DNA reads TGCGCCAGCAGCTTGGTAACTAGCGGCACAGATACGCAGTATTTT. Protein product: CASSLVTSGTDTQYF.

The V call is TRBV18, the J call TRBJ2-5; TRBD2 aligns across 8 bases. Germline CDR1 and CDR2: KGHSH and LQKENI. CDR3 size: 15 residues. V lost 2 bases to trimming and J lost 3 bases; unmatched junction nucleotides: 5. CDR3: CASSPVAGGKETQYF. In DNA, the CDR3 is TGTGCCAGCTCACCAGTGGCGGGGGGTAAAGAGACCCAGTACTTC.

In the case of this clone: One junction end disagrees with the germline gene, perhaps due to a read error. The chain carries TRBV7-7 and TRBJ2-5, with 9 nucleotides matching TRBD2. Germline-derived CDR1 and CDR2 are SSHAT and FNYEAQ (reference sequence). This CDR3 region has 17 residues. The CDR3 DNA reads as TGTGCTAGCAGCTTAGAGTTTCAAGCGGGGGGCGGTGAGACCCAGTACTTC. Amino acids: CASSLEFQAGGGETQYF.

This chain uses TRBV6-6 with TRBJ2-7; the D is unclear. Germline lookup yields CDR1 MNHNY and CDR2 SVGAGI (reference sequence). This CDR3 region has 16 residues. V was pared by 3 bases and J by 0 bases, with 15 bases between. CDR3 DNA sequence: TGTGCCAGCAGTTATGGGTGGTCCGGAGACTCCTACGAGCAGTACTTC. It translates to CASSYGWSGDSYEQYF.

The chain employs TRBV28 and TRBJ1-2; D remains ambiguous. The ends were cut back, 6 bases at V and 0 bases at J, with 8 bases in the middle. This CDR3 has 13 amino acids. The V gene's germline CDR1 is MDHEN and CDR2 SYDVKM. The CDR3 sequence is CASSSGPNYGYTF. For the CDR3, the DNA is TGTGCCAGCAGCTCCGGACCTAACTATGGCTACACCTTC.

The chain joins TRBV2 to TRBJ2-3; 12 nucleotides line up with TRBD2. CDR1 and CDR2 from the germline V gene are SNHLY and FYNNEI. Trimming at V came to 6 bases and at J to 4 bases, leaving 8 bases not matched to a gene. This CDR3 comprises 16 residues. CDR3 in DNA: TGTGCCAGCAGGGAGAGACTAGCGGGAGAATCAGATACGCAGTATTTT. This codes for CASRERLAGESDTQYF.

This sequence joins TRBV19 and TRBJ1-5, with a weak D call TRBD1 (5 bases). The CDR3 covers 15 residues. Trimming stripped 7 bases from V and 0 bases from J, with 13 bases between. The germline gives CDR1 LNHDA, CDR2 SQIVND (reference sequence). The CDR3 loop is CASTAGANSNQPQHF. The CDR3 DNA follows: TGTGCCAGTACCGCCGGGGCAAATAGCAATCAGCCCCAGCATTTT.

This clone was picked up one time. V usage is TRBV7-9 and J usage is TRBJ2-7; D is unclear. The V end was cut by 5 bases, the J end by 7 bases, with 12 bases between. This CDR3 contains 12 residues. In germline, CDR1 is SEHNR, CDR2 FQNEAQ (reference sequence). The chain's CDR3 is CASSRGLWEQYF. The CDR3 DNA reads TGTGCCAGCAGCCGTGGTCTTTGGGAGCAGTACTTC.

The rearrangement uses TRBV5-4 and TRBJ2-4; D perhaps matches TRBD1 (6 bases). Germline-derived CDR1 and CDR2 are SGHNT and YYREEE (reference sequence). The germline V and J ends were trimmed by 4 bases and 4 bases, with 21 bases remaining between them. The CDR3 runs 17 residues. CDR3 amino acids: CASSVDPLGQRKNIQYF. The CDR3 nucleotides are TGTGCCAGCAGCGTAGACCCTTTGGGACAAAGGAAAAACATTCAGTACTTC.

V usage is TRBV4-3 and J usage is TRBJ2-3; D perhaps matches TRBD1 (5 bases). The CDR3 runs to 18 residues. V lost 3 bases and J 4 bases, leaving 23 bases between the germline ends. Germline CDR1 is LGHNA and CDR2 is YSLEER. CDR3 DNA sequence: TGCGCCAGCAGCCACGAAAAGACCCGGACAACTCGGGCAGATACGCAGTATTTT. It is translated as CASSHEKTRTTRADTQYF.

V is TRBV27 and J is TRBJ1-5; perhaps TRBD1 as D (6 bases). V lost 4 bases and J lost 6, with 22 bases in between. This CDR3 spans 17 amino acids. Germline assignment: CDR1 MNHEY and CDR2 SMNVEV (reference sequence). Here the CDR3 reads CASSSTFITGLSQPQHF. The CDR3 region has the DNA TGTGCCAGCAGTTCCACTTTCATAACAGGGTTAAGTCAGCCCCAGCATTTT.

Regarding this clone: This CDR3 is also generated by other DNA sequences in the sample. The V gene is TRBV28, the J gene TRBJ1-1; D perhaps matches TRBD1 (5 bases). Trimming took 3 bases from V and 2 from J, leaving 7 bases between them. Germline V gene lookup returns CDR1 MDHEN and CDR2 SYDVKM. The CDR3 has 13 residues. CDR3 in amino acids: CASSFDSNTEAFF. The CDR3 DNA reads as TGTGCCAGCAGTTTTGACAGTAACACTGAAGCTTTCTTT.